Shown below are 25 T cell receptor beta chains from a single sample sequenced in a study of cytomegalovirus exposure and HLA in healthy donors. PCR amplification relied on 60 Vbeta primers (plus 13 Jbeta primers). The repertoire was sequenced with immunoSEQ multiplex PCR; TCRdb's copy has only in-frame clones and lacks some. The data contain approximately 150,000 clones, roughly 80% of them seen just once; the ten biggest clones take up 4.3%. The material sequenced was PBMCs. The receptors were gathered from a man aged 40-50 years in good health and CMV-seronegative.

V is TRBV15 and J is TRBJ2-1, with TRBD2 identical over 13 bases. Germline V gene sequence: CDR1 LNHNV, CDR2 YYDKDF (reference sequence). V lost 0 bases and J lost 5; bases outside the gene matches: 1. This CDR3 contains 16 residues. The chain's CDR3 is CATSRETSGGDNEQFF. The CDR3 region has the DNA TGTGCCACCAGCAGAGAAACTAGCGGGGGGGACAATGAGCAGTTCTTC.

The chain joins TRBV9 to TRBJ1-1, with 9 bases fitting TRBD1. CDR1 and CDR2 (germline): SGDLS, YYNGEE. The CDR3 is 15 residues long. J was trimmed by 3 bases and V by 2 bases; bases with no gene match: 5. DNA for the CDR3: TGTGCCAGCAGCGTCGCGGGACAGGGTTACACTGAAGCTTTCTTT. Amino acids: CASSVAGQGYTEAFF.

This clone occurred once. V is TRBV30 and J is TRBJ1-6, with TRBD1 as a possible D gene (5 bases). The germline CDR1 and CDR2 sequences are GTSNPN and SVGIG (reference sequence). Between the trimmed V and J ends, which lost 5 bases and 0 bases, there was a span of 11 bases. This CDR3 comprises 15 residues. CDR3 amino acids: CAWSGGSSYNSPLHF. In DNA, the CDR3 is TGTGCCTGGTCCGGGGGGAGCTCCTATAATTCACCCCTCCACTTT.

This clone has only one observation. V gene TRBV4-2 combines with J gene TRBJ2-7; 9 nucleotides line up with TRBD2. The CDR3 is 17 residues long. Looked up from germline, CDR1 is LGHNA and CDR2 is YNFKEQ. After removal of 0 bases from V and 0 bases from J, the junction contained 6 bases not matched to a gene. Here the CDR3 DNA reads TGTGCCAGCAGCCAAGAGCCAGCGGGGGGACTCTCCTACGAGCAGTACTTC. This gives the protein CASSQEPAGGLSYEQYF.

V and J are TRBV7-6 and TRBJ2-7, with TRBD1 identical over 7 bases. With 5 bases clipped from V and 3 bases from J, the junction kept 4 bases outside the gene matches. Germline lookup yields CDR1 SGHVS and CDR2 FNYEAQ. The CDR3 length is 13 residues. CDR3 sequence reads: CASSLWTGYEQYF. The CDR3 DNA follows: TGTGCCAGCAGCCTATGGACAGGCTACGAGCAGTACTTC.

The rearrangement links TRBV30 to TRBJ1-2, with a possible D match to TRBD1 (5 bases). CDR1 and CDR2 (germline): GTSNPN, SVGIG (reference sequence). Trimming took off 1 base at V and 8 bases at J, with 23 bases between the two ends. CDR3 length: 16 amino acids. The CDR3 region is CAWSGARGKGIVGYTF. In DNA form, the CDR3 reads TGTGCCTGGAGTGGGGCTAGGGGAAAGGGAATAGTGGGCTACACCTTC.

The gene calls are TRBV7-3 and TRBJ1-1; D is ambiguous. CDR3 length: 15 residues. Germline V gene sequence: CDR1 SGHTA, CDR2 FQGTGA. With 4 bases removed from V and 0 bases from J, the gap between germline ends came to 12 bases. The CDR3 region is CASSSYSGMNTEAFF. The CDR3 region has the DNA TGTGCCAGCAGCTCTTACAGCGGGATGAACACTGAAGCTTTCTTT.

V is TRBV7-2 and J is TRBJ1-4, with D perhaps matching TRBD1 (6 bases). V lost 5 bases to trimming and J lost 6 bases, with 13 bases between them. The V gene's germline CDR1 is SGHTA and CDR2 FQGNSA. The length of the CDR3 is 14 residues. CDR3 sequence: CASSRAPGDEKLFF. The CDR3 coding sequence is TGTGCCAGCAGCCGGGCCCCAGGGGATGAAAAACTGTTTTTT.

This clone was seen only once. The chain is built from TRBV4-2 and TRBJ1-4; D is unresolved. Germline V lookup: CDR1 LGHNA, CDR2 YNFKEQ. This CDR3 is built from 14 residues. V lost 0 bases and J 8 bases, leaving 10 bases between the germline ends. CDR3 coding DNA: TGTGCCAGCAGCCAAGATTCGAGAAGCGAAAAACTGTTTTTT. Protein product: CASSQDSRSEKLFF.

The chain is built from TRBV28 and TRBJ1-2, with 10 bases fitting TRBD1. Trimming took 6 bases from V and 2 from J; bases not matched to a gene: 15. This CDR3 has 18 residues. CDR1 and CDR2 from the germline V gene are MDHEN and SYDVKM. The CDR3 reads CASSSGTGDPLGNYGYTF. Written as DNA, the CDR3 is TGTGCCAGCAGCTCCGGGACAGGGGACCCCCTAGGGAACTATGGCTACACCTTC.

V usage is TRBV7-9 and J usage is TRBJ1-2; 11 bases align to TRBD1. V gave up 4 bases and J gave up 6 bases; unmatched junction bases: 4. CDR1 and CDR2 (germline): SEHNR, FQNEAQ (reference sequence). The CDR3 extends over 14 amino acids. CDR3 residues: CASSWTGGAHGYTF. The CDR3 coding sequence is TGTGCCAGCAGCTGGACAGGGGGCGCACATGGCTACACCTTC.

This clone was picked up a small number of times. The chain joins TRBV5-8 to TRBJ2-7, with 9 bases matching TRBD1. The CDR3 consists of 15 residues. The J segment lost 3 bases and the V segment lost 4 bases, leaving 8 bases of the junction unmatched. The germline gives CDR1 SGHTS, CDR2 YDEGEE. The CDR3 here is CASSRNRDRVYEQYF. Written as DNA, the CDR3 is TGTGCCAGCAGCCGGAACCGGGACAGGGTCTACGAGCAGTACTTC.

V and J are TRBV4-2 and TRBJ1-3; weak D call: TRBD1 (5 bases). V lost 6 bases and J 16 bases, leaving 22 bases between the germline ends. Per germline, CDR1 LGHNA and CDR2 YNFKEQ. This CDR3 contains 13 residues. The CDR3 sequence is CASSLSEGPGLYF. The CDR3 coding sequence is TGTGCCAGCAGTCTTAGCGAGGGGCCGGGACTTTATTTT.

The chain is built from TRBV4-1 and TRBJ1-6, with D perhaps matching TRBD1 (6 bases). CDR1 MGHRA and CDR2 YSYEKL come from the germline V gene. The CDR3 is 17 amino acids. V was pared by 2 bases and J by 12 bases, with 23 bases between. The CDR3 DNA reads as TGCGCCAGCAGCCAATGGGGTGAAGGGGCGGTCAGGGGACCCCTCCACTTT. Translating it yields CASSQWGEGAVRGPLHF.

This chain joins TRBV4-1 and TRBJ2-7; 12 bases are shared with TRBD2. This CDR3 has 15 amino acids. With V trimmed by 1 base and J by 7 bases, 5 bases remained unmatched. CDR1 is MGHRA and CDR2 is YSYEKL in the germline V gene. CDR3 sequence reads: CASSQGLAGVREQYF. DNA for the CDR3: TGCGCCAGCAGCCAAGGACTAGCGGGGGTAAGGGAGCAGTACTTC.

The CDR3 is CASSLDSPDTQYF. As DNA, the CDR3 is TGTGCCAGCAGCCTCGACAGTCCAGATACGCAGTATTTT. This chain links TRBV5-6 with TRBJ2-3; D possibly corresponds to TRBD1 (5 bases). This CDR3 region has 13 residues. Germline loops: CDR1 SGHDT, CDR2 YYEEEE. V was shortened by 4 bases and J by 4 bases, with 10 bases between the two germline ends.

The chain has TRBV11-3 and TRBJ2-7; possible D gene TRBD1, 5 bases. The CDR3 runs to 12 residues. V was clipped by 0 bases and J by 6 bases, with 6 bases between them. The germline CDR1 and CDR2 sequences are SGHNT and YENEEA. The CDR3 DNA reads as TGTGCCAGCAGCTTAGATGGGGCCGAGCAGTACTTC. It is translated as CASSLDGAEQYF.

The chain uses TRBV7-3 and TRBJ2-3; 9 nucleotides match TRBD2. The CDR3 is 16 residues long. The junction had 10 bases not matched to a gene; V was cut back by 5 bases and J by 4 bases. Germline V CDR1 and CDR2: SGHTA, FQGTGA. The CDR3 protein is CASSPLAGWSPDTQYF. In DNA form, the CDR3 reads TGTGCCAGCAGCCCCCTAGCGGGGTGGAGTCCAGATACGCAGTATTTT.

This rearrangement joins TRBV14 to TRBJ2-7, with TRBD1 matching 7 bases. The germline V gene has CDR1 SGHDN and CDR2 FVKESK. The ends lost 4 bases at V and 4 bases at J; junction bases unmatched: 13. CDR3 length: 16 amino acids. The CDR3 bases are TGTGCCAGCAGCCCTTACCGGGACAGAAGTTTTTACGAGCAGTACTTC. As protein: CASSPYRDRSFYEQYF.

Note on this clone: Other DNA sequences from this sample encode an identical CDR3 as well. The rearrangement uses TRBV5-1 and TRBJ2-3; possibly TRBD2 for D (5 bases). CDR1 SGHRS and CDR2 YFSETQ come from the germline V gene. Trimming shortened V by 4 bases and J by 3 bases, and 15 bases separated the two germline ends. The CDR3 runs to 15 residues. The CDR3 DNA sequence: TGCGCCAGCAGCCTTCGGACTGATGGAACAGATACGCAGTATTTT. This gives the protein CASSLRTDGTDTQYF.

The CDR3 sequence: CASSTGGPPAEAFF. Here the CDR3 DNA reads TGTGCCAGCAGCACAGGGGGCCCGCCGGCTGAAGCTTTCTTT. The chain has TRBV28 and TRBJ1-1, with 9 positions matching TRBD1. V lost 6 bases, J lost 6 bases, and 8 bases stayed unmatched. CDR3 length equals 14 residues. The germline CDR1 and CDR2 sequences are MDHEN and SYDVKM. Together with reference TRBV28 and TRBJ1-1, the CDR3 gives the full variable domain: DVKVTQSSRYLVKRTGEKVFLECVQDMDHENMFWYRQDPGLGLRLIYFSYDVKMKEKGDIPEGYSVSREKKERFSLILESASTNQTSMYLCASSTGGPPAEAFFGQGTRLTVV.

The rearrangement uses TRBV5-4 and TRBJ2-3, with a possible D match to TRBD1 (5 bases). The CDR3 spans 16 residues. Trimming removed 4 bases at V and 2 bases at J, with 17 bases between. CDR1 SGHNT and CDR2 YYREEE come from the germline V gene (reference sequence). The CDR3 here is CASSRDQTDLTDTQYF. CDR3 DNA sequence: TGTGCCAGCAGCCGAGACCAGACAGACCTCACAGATACGCAGTATTTT.

This chain links TRBV11-2 with TRBJ2-7; tentatively, D is TRBD1 (6 bases). Germline V CDR1 and CDR2: SGHAT, FQNNGV. The CDR3 totals 14 residues. With 4 bases removed from V and 2 bases from J, the gap between germline ends came to 12 bases. The CDR3 sequence is CASSWGTTAYEQYF. Here the CDR3 DNA reads TGTGCCAGCAGCTGGGGGACAACCGCCTACGAGCAGTACTTC.

This rearrangement joins TRBV5-8 to TRBJ2-1; perhaps TRBD2 as D (5 bases). The germline V and J ends were trimmed by 0 bases and 1 base, with 5 bases remaining between them. The length of the CDR3 is 14 residues. Germline values: CDR1 SGHTS, CDR2 YDEGEE. CDR3 region: CASSLGESYNEQFF. Written as DNA, the CDR3 is TGTGCCAGCAGCTTGGGGGAGTCCTACAATGAGCAGTTCTTC.

The chain employs TRBV6-5 and TRBJ2-7; TRBD1 might be the D (5 bases). The CDR3 is 14 amino acids. CDR1 is MNHEY, CDR2 SVGAGI, per germline. Trimming left V 9 bases short and J 3 bases short, with 18 bases between. DNA for the CDR3: TGTGCCAGTCACGACTCAGGGATCCGCTACGAGCAGTACTTC. Protein sequence: CASHDSGIRYEQYF.